Listed here are 6 T cell receptor beta chains from one sample, sequenced in a study of blood T cells in healthy people across ages. PCR was performed a second time for about 7 to 12 cycles using a sample-barcoded 5' primer and a J-beta primer mix. TCRdb reanalysed the 5' RACE reads using MiXCR and keeps one entry per CDR3 protein. The repertoire holds approximately 800,000 distinct CDR3 sequences, with approximately 35% as singletons. Source material: blood. The source of these receptors is a man aged 18 to 35 in good health.

This rearrangement joins TRBV9 to TRBJ2-1, with D hard to call. TRBJ2-7 explains the end of the DNA better; the J call may be wrong. Germline V gene sequence: CDR1 SGDLS, CDR2 YYNGEE. The CDR3 has 15 residues. CDR3 DNA: TGTGCCAGCAGCGTAGGCACTACCTCCTACAATGAGCAGTACTTC. It specifies CASSVGTTSYNEQYF.

A note on this clonotype: Possible read error: a much larger clone is one base away. This sequence joins TRBV7-9 and TRBJ2-1, with D possibly matching TRBD2 (5 bases). The germline CDR1 and CDR2 sequences are SEHNR and FQNEAQ (reference sequence). This CDR3 has 14 amino acids. V lost 5 bases, J lost 10 bases, and 18 bases lay in between. This CDR3 reads CASSVESATGEQFF. In nucleotides, the CDR3 is TGTGCCAGCAGCGTAGAGTCAGCAACGGGAGAGCAGTTCTTC.

In this sample, this clonotype turned up a few times. The chain uses TRBV12-3 or TRBV12-4 and TRBJ2-3; 12 nucleotides match TRBD2. Germline trimming cut 10 bases from V and 0 bases from J; bases unmatched to any gene: 14. The CDR3 totals 18 residues. The CDR3 loop reads CAISPLAGGPPSTDTQYF. Here the CDR3 DNA reads TGTGCCATCTCTCCTCTAGCGGGGGGGCCCCCTAGCACAGATACGCAGTATTTT.

This clonotype came up a few times. The chain uses TRBV20-1 and TRBJ2-5; no clear D. The CDR3 runs to 12 residues. V gave up 3 bases and J gave up 11 bases, with 16 bases separating them. The germline CDR1 and CDR2 sequences are DFQATT and SNEGSKA (reference sequence). For the CDR3, the DNA is TGCAGTGCTAGGAAAGGGATCGATGAGCAGTACTTC. Translated: CSARKGIDEQYF.

This chain links TRBV10-3 with TRBJ1-2, with 8 bases aligning to TRBD1. Germline values: CDR1 ENHRY, CDR2 SYGVKD. The CDR3 spans 14 residues. V lost 10 bases to trimming and J lost 4 bases; unmatched junction nucleotides: 11. This CDR3 is CATKGQVRGYGYTF. In DNA form, the CDR3 reads TGTGCCACCAAGGGACAGGTTCGGGGCTATGGCTACACCTTC.

This clonotype was seen more than once but under ten times. This may be a read error, as it is one base from a much larger clone. The V and J genes are TRBV7-6 and TRBJ2-7, with TRBD2 matching over 11 bases. The germline gives CDR1 SGHVS, CDR2 FNYEAQ. The CDR3 is 15 residues long. V gave up 2 bases and J gave up 7 bases; unmatched junction bases: 7. This chain's CDR3 is CASSLIAGGYNEQYF. CDR3 nucleotides: TGTGCCAGCAGCTTAATAGCGGGGGGGTACAATGAGCAGTACTTC. Full variable domain (missing parts from reference TRBV7-6 and TRBJ2-7): GAGVSQSPRYKVTKRGQDVALRCDPISGHVSLYWYRQALGQGPEFLTYFNYEAQQDKSGLPNDRFSAERPEGSISTLTIQRTEQRDSAMYRCASSLIAGGYNEQYFGPGTRLTVT.